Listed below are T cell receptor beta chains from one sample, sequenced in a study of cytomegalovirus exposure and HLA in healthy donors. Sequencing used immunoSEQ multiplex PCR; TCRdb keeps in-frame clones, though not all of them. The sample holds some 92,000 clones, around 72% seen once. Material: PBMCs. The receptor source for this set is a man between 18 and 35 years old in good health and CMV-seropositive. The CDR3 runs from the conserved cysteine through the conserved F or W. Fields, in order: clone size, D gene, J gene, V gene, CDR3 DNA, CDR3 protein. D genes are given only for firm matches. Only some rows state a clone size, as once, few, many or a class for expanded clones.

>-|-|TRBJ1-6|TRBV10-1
TGCGCCAGCAGCCCGGGACATTCAGGAAATTCACCCCTCCACTTT
CASSPGHSGNSPLHF
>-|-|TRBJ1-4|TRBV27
TGTGCCAGCAGTATTGTGTCCCGAACTAATGAAAAACTGTTTTTT
CASSIVSRTNEKLFF
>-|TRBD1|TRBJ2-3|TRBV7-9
TGTGCCAGCAGCCAGGGGGCAGGTAGCACAGATACGCAGTATTTT
CASSQGAGSTDTQYF
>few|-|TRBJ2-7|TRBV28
TGTGCCAGCAGCTCACCCCCCGTGGCAGGGGCTATCTACGAGCAGTACTTC
CASSSPPVAGAIYEQYF
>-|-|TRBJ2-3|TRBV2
TGTGCCAGCAGGCGCATTCATGGCACAGATACGCAGTATTTT
CASRRIHGTDTQYF
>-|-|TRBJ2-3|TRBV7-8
TGTGCCAGCAGCGTTACTGGCAGGACAGATACGCAGTATTTT
CASSVTGRTDTQYF
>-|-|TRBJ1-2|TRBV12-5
TGTGCTAGTGGTCCCGTCCCAACAGAGATGGGTGGCTACACCTTC
CASGPVPTEMGGYTF
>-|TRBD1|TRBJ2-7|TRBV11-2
TGTGCCAGCAGCTTAGGGCAGGGGGAGTACGAGCAGTACTTC
CASSLGQGEYEQYF
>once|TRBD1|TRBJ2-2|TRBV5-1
TGCGCCAGCAGTACGGGACAGGGGAGTCCCGGGGAGCTGTTTTTT
CASSTGQGSPGELFF
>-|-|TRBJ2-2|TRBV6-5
TGTGCCAGCAGCCGACTAGTTACCGGGGAGCTGTTTTTT
CASSRLVTGELFF
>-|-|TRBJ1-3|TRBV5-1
TGCGCCAGCAGTGCCTTAGACACTAGCTCTGGAAACACCATATATTTT
CASSALDTSSGNTIYF
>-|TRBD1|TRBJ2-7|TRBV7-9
TGTGCCAGCAGCCCAGGGGGCGCCTACGAGCAGTACTTC
CASSPGGAYEQYF
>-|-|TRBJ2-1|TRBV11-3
TGTGCCAGCAGCTTAGGAACGGGGGCCTACAATGAGCAGTTCTTC
CASSLGTGAYNEQFF
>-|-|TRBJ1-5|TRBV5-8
TGTGCCAGCAGCACGGGACTGAGAAATCAGCCCCAGCATTTT
CASSTGLRNQPQHF
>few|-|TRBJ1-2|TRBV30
TGTGCCTGGAGAAGGCGGCCTGGGAGTAGAGACTATGGCTACACCTTC
CAWRRRPGSRDYGYTF
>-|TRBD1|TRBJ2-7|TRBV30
TGTGCCTGGAGCCCGGGACAGCACTACGAGCAGTACTTC
CAWSPGQHYEQYF